Given below is one T cell receptor beta chain in context. Its antigen is not known. The entry originates in a study of regulatory T cells in long-lasting Graves disease. The time point here: persistent/refractory GD, antithyroid drugs over 5 years with positive TRAb. PBMCs provided the RNA from which the TCR library was made. Criteria from the American Thyroid Association guidelines were applied to diagnose Graves' disease. EDTA tubes collected 7.5 to 9 milliliters of peripheral blood. General study points: Persistent disease preferred TRBV28, TRBJ1-2 and TRBJ2-5; new disease, TRBV20-1 and TRBJ2-1.

Arm-PCR with iRepertoire HTBI primers amplified the CDR3 regions for these TCR beta libraries. TCRdb redid the calling of the multiplex PCR reads with MiXCR, one entry per CDR3 protein. The sample shows around 460,000 distinct CDR3 sequences, 20% to 25% of them seen only once. The CDR3 extends over 12 amino acids. Deletions cut 4 bases from V and 0 bases from J, with 5 bases between. Germline values: CDR1 SQVTM, CDR2 ANQGSEA. The receptor's source is a female donor with Graves disease. Sequencing was performed on peripheral blood mononuclear cells (PBMCs), taken when the disease was refractory, from a patient treated with antithyroid drugs. The gene calls are TRBV29-1 and TRBJ2-3, with D unresolved. The CDR3 sequence: CSVGTSTDTQYF. In DNA, the CDR3 is TGCAGCGTTGGTACTAGCACAGATACGCAGTATTTT.